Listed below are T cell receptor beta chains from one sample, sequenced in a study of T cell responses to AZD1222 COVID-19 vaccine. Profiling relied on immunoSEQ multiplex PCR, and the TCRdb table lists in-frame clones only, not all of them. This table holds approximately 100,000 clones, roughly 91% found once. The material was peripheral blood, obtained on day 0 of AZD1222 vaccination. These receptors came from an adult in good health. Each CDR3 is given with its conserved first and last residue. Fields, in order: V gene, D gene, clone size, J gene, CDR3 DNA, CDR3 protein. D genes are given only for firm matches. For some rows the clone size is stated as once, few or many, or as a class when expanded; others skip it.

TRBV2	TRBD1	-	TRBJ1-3	TGTGCCAGCAGTGAACAGGGGGCGGCTGGAAACACCATATATTTT	CASSEQGAAGNTIYF
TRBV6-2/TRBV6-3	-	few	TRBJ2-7	TGTGCCAGCAGTTCCCGCAGTAACCACGACGAGCAGTACTTC	CASSSRSNHDEQYF
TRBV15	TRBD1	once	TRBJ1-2	TGTGCCACCAGCTTCGGCAGGGGGACCTATGGCTACACCTTC	CATSFGRGTYGYTF
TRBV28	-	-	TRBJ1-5	TGTGCCACCCAGATCGGGGGGGCCCATCAGCCCCAGCATTTT	CATQIGGAHQPQHF
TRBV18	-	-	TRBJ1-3	TGTGCCAGCTCACCTTTCACAGGGCTAGGAAACACCATATATTTT	CASSPFTGLGNTIYF
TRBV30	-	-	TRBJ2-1	TGTGCCTGGAGGTACAGCTCCTACAATGAGCAGTTCTTC	CAWRYSSYNEQFF
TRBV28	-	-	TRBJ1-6	TGTGCCAGCGGGGGCGGGAATTCACCCCTCCACTTT	CASGGGNSPLHF
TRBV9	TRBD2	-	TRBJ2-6	TGTGCCAGCAGCTTTCCTGGGACTAGCGGCCCCTCTGGGGCCAACGTCCTGACTTTC	CASSFPGTSGPSGANVLTF
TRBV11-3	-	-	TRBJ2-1	TGTGCCAGCTCCGCGGGGACTTCCGGCTACAATGAGCAGTTCTTC	CASSAGTSGYNEQFF
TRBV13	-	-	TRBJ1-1	TGTGCCAGCAGCCAAGGACAGCCCGGTTGGGGCACTGAAGCTTTCTTT	CASSQGQPGWGTEAFF
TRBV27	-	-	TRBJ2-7	TGTGCCAGCAGTTTTAGTGGGGGCGAGCAGTACTTC	CASSFSGGEQYF
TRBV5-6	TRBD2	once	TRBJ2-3	TGTGCCAGCAGCTTGTACCTAGCGGGGGTCACAGATACGCAGTATTTT	CASSLYLAGVTDTQYF
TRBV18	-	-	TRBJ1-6	TGTGCCAGCTCACCCGCAGCAGCAGCTAATTCACCCCTCCACTTT	CASSPAAAANSPLHF
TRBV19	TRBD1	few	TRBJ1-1	TGTGCCAGTAGTATAGGCGACAGGGGGGTCACTGAAGCTTTCTTT	CASSIGDRGVTEAFF
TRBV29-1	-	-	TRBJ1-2	TGCAGCGTTGAAGATCCCCGGGGCGTCTATGGCTACACCTTC	CSVEDPRGVYGYTF
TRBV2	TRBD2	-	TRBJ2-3	TGTGCCAGCAATCTAGCGGGGGCTCCGCAGACGCAGTATTTT	CASNLAGAPQTQYF
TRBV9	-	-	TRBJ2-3	TGTGCCAGCAGCGTAGGAGGAAGGGCAGATACGCAGTATTTT	CASSVGGRADTQYF
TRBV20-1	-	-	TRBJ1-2	TGCAGTGCGGGGGGGAATGGCTACACCTTC	CSAGGNGYTF
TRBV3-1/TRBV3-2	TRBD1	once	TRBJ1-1	TGTGCCAGCAGCCAAGATAGGACAGGCTACACTGAAGCTTTCTTT	CASSQDRTGYTEAFF
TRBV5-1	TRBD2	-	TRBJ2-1	TGCGCCAGCAGCGGCAGCGGGGGGGCGAGCAATGAGCAGTTCTTC	CASSGSGGASNEQFF
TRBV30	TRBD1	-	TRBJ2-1	TGTGCCTGGAGTGACCCGGGACAGGACTACAATGAGCAGTTCTTC	CAWSDPGQDYNEQFF
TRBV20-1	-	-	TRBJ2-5	TGCAGTGCTAGTCCGGGCCGGGAGACCCAGTACTTC	CSASPGRETQYF
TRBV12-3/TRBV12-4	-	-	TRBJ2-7	TGTGCCAGCAGTTCCCCCGCAGCCTACGAGCAGTACTTC	CASSSPAAYEQYF
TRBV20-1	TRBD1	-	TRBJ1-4	TGCAGTGCTAGTGGCAGGGGGCATGAAAAACTGTTTTTT	CSASGRGHEKLFF
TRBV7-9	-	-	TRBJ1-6	TGTGCCAGCAGCCCCCTAAATTCACCCCTCCACTTT	CASSPLNSPLHF
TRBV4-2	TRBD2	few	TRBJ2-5	TGTGCCAGCAGCTCCCAAATGGGGAGTGCGGGGGGAATGGAGACCCAGTACTTC	CASSSQMGSAGGMETQYF
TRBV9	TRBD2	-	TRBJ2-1	TGTGCCAGCAGCACCCGGACTAGCGGGGTCTCGTTCTTC	CASSTRTSGVSFF
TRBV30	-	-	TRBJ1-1	TGTGCCTGGAGGTTAGGGGGGGCCCCGGGATCCTTCTTT	CAWRLGGAPGSFF